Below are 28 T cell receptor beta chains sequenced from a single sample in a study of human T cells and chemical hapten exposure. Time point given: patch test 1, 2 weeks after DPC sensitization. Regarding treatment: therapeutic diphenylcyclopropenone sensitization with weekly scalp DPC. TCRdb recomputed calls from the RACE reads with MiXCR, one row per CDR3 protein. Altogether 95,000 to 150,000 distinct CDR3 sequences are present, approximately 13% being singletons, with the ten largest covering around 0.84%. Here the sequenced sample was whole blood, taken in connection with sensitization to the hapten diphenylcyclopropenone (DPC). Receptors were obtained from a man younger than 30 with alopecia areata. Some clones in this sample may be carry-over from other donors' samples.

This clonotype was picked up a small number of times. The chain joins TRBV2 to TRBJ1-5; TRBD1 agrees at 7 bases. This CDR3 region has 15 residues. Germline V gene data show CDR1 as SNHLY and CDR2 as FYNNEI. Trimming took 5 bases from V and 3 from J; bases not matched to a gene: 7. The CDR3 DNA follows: TGTGCCAGCAGTAGAAGGACAGGCAACAATCAGCCCCAGCATTTT. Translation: CASSRRTGNNQPQHF.

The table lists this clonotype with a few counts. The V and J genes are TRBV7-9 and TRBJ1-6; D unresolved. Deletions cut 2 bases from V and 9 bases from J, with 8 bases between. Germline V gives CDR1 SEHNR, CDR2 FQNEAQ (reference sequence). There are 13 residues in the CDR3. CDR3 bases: TGTGCCAGCAGCTTATCCGCCAGTTCACCCCTCCACTTT. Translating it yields CASSLSASSPLHF.

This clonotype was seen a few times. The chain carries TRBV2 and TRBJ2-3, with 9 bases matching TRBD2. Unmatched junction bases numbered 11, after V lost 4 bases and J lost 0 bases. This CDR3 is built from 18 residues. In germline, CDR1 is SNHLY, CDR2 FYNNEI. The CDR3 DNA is TGTGCCAGCAGTGGCCCAGCGGGGGGATTGACTAGCACAGATACGCAGTATTTT. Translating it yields CASSGPAGGLTSTDTQYF.

This chain's CDR3 is CASSVGRDYNSPLHF. As DNA, the CDR3 is TGTGCCAGCAGCGTTGGACGGGACTATAATTCACCCCTCCACTTT. The rearrangement joins TRBV9 to TRBJ1-6; the D is unclear. The CDR3 covers 15 residues. V gave up 2 bases and J gave up 3 bases, with 9 bases separating them. In germline, CDR1 is SGDLS, CDR2 YYNGEE.

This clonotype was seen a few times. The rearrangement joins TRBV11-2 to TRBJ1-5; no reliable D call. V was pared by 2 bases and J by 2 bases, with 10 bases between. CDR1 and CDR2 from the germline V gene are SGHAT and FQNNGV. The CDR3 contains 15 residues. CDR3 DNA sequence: TGTGCCAGCAGCTTAAACTCGGGTGGCAATCAGCCCCAGCATTTT. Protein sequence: CASSLNSGGNQPQHF.

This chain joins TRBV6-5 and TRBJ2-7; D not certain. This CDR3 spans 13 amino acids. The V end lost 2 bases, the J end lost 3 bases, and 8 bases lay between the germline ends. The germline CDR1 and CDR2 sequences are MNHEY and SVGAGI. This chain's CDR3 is CASSYGPLYEQYV. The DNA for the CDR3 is TGTGCCAGCAGTTACGGGCCACTCTACGAGCAGTACGTC.

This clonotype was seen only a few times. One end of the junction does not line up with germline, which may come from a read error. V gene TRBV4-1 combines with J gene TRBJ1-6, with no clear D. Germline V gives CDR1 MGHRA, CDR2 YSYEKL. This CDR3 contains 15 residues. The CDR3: CASTAADSNNPPLHF. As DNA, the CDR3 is TGCGCCAGCACCGCAGCGGACTCTAATAATCCACCCCTCCACTTT.

DNA of the CDR3: TGTGCCAGTACCCCAAGGGCGAACACCGGGGAGCTGTTTTTT. Translating gives CASTPRANTGELFF. This sequence joins TRBV19 and TRBJ2-2, with D uncertain. The V end was cut by 7 bases, the J end by 0 bases, with 9 bases between. The CDR3 sequence is 14 residues long. CDR1 is LNHDA and CDR2 is SQIVND in the germline V gene (reference sequence).

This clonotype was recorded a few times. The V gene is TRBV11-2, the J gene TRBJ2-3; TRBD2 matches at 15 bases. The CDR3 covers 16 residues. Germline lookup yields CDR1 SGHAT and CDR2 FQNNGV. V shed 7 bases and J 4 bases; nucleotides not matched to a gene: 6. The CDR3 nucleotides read TGTGCCAGCACCCCGGGACTAGCGGGGGGCGCAGATACGCAGTATTTT. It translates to CASTPGLAGGADTQYF.

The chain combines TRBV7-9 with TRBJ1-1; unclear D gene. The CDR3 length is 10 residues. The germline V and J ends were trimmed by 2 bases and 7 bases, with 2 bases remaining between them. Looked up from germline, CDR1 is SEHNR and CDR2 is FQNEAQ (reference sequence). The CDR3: CASSLIEAFF. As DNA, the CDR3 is TGTGCCAGCAGCTTAATTGAAGCTTTCTTT. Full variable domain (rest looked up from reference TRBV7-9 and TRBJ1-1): DTGVSQNPRHKITKRGQNVTFRCDPISEHNRLYWYRQTLGQGPEFLTYFQNEAQLEKSRLLSDRFSAERPKGSFSTLEIQRTEQGDSAMYLCASSLIEAFFGQGTRLTVV.

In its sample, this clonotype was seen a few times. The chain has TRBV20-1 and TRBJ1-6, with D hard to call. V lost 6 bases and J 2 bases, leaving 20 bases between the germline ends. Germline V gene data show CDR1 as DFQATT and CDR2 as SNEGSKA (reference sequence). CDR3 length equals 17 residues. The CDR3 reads CSAKKEPSGAYNSPLHF. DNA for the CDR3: TGCAGTGCCAAAAAAGAACCCAGCGGAGCCTATAATTCACCCCTCCACTTT.

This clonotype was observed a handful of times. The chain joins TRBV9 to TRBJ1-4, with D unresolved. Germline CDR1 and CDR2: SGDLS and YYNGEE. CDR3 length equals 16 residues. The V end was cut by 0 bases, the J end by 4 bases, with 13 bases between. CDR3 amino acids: CASSVGVVGHNEKLFF. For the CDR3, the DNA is TGTGCCAGCAGCGTAGGGGTTGTAGGCCATAATGAAAAACTGTTTTTT.

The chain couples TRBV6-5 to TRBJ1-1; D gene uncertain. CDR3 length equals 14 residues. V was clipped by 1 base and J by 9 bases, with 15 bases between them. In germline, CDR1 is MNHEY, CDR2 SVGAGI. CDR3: CASSYFPETKKAFF. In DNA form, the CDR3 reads TGTGCCAGCAGTTACTTTCCGGAGACTAAGAAAGCTTTCTTT.

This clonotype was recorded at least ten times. For the CDR3, the DNA is TGCAGCGTCAACCCGACAGGAATCCCCTATGGCTACACCTTC. It encodes CSVNPTGIPYGYTF. The V call is TRBV29-1, the J call TRBJ1-2, with D maybe TRBD1 (6 bases). This CDR3 is built from 14 residues. V dropped 6 bases and J dropped 4 bases, with 18 bases sitting between them. Germline V CDR1 and CDR2: SQVTM, ANQGSEA.

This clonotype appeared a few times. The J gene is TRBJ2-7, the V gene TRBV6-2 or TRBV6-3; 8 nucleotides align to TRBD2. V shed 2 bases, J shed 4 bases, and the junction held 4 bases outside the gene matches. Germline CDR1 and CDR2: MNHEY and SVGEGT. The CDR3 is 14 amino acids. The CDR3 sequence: CASSYVGGAYEQYF. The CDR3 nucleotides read TGTGCCAGCAGTTACGTCGGGGGGGCTTACGAGCAGTACTTC.

This chain's CDR3 is CASSSGTLNSPLHF. The CDR3 DNA sequence: TGTGCCAGCAGCTCCGGGACCCTTAATTCACCCCTCCACTTT. The V gene is TRBV11-2, the J gene TRBJ1-6; D possibly corresponds to TRBD1 (5 bases). Trimming removed 4 bases at V and 6 bases at J, with 10 bases between. This CDR3 region has 14 residues. CDR1 is SGHAT, CDR2 FQNNGV, per germline.

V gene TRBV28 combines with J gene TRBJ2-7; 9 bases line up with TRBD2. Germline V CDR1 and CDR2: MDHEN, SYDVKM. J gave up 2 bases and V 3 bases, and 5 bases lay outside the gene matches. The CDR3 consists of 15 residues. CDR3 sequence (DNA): TGTGCCAGCAGTTTGGCGGGGGGGTCTACCTACGAGCAGTACTTC. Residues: CASSLAGGSTYEQYF.

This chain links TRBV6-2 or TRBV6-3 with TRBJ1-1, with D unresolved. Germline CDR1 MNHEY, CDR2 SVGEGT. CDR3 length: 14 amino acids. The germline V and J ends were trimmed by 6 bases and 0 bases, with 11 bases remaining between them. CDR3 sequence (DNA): TGTGCCAGCAGGCGGTCCCTAATGAACACTGAAGCTTTCTTT. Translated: CASRRSLMNTEAFF.

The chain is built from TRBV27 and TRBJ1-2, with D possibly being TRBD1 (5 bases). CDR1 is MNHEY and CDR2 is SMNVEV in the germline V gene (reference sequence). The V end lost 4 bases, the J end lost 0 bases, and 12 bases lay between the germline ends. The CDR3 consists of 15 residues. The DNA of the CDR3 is TGTGCCAGCAGTTCTGGGACCGTTCCTAACTATGGCTACACCTTC. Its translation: CASSSGTVPNYGYTF.

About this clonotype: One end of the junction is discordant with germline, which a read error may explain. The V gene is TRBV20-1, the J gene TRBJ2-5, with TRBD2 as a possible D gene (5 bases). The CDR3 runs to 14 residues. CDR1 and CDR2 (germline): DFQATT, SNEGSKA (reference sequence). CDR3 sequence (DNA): TGCAGTACTAGAGATTTGCCAAGTTTGGAGACCCAGTACTTC. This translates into CSTRDLPSLETQYF.

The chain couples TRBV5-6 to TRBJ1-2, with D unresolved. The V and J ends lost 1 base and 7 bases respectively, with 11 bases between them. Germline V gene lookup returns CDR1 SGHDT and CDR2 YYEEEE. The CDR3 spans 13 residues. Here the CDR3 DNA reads TGTGCCAGCAGCTTGACGTCCTCTAGTGGCTACACCTTC. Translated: CASSLTSSSGYTF.

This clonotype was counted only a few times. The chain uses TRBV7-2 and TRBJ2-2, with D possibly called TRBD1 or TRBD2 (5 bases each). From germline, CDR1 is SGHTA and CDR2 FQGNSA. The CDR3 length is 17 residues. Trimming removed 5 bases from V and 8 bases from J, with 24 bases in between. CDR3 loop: CASSTRGGVSLRGELFF. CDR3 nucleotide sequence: TGTGCCAGCAGCACCCGGGGCGGCGTAAGCCTTAGGGGGGAGCTGTTTTTT.

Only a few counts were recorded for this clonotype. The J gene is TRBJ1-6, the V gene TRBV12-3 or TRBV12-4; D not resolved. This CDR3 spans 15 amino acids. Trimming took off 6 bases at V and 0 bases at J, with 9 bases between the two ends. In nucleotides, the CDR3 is TGTGCCAGCAGGTCCGGGAGCTCCTATAATTCACCCCTCCACTTT. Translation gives CASRSGSSYNSPLHF.

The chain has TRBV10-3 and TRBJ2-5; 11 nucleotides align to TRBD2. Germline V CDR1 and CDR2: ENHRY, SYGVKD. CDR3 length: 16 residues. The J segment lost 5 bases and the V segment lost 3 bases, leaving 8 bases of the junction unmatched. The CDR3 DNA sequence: TGTGCCATCAGTGATTCGGCTAGCGGGGGGAAGGAGACCCAGTACTTC. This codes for CAISDSASGGKETQYF.

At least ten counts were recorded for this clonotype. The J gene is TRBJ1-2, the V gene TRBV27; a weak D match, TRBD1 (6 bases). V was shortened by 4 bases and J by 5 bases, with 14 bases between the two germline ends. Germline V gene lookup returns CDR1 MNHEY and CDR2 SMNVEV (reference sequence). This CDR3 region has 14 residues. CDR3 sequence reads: CASSSGETAYGYTF. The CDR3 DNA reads TGTGCCAGCAGTTCAGGGGAGACGGCATATGGCTACACCTTC.

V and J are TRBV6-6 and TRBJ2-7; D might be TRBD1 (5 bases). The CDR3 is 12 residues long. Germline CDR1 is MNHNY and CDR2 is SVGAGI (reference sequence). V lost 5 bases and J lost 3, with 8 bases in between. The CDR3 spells CASSDTGYEQYV. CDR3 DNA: TGTGCCAGCAGTGACACAGGCTACGAGCAGTACGTC.

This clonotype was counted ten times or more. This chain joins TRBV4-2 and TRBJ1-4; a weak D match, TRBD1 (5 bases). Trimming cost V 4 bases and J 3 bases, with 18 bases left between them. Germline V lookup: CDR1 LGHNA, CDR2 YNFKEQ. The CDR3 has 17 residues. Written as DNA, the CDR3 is TGTGCCAGCAGCCCGCAGGGAGGGCGCGCGGCTAATGAAAAACTGTTTTTT. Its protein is CASSPQGGRAANEKLFF.

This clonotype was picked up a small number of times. CDR3: CASSLPGAHTGELFF. The CDR3 nucleotides are TGTGCCAGCAGCCTCCCGGGGGCCCACACCGGGGAGCTGTTTTTT. The V and J genes are TRBV4-2 and TRBJ2-2, with D perhaps assigned TRBD1 or TRBD2 (6 bases each). The V end was cut by 4 bases, the J end by 3 bases, with 12 bases between. The CDR3 has 15 residues. CDR1 and CDR2 (germline): LGHNA, YNFKEQ.